This T cell receptor (beta chain) was profiled in a study of blood T cell repertoires in COVID-19. About the research overall: The study drew acute and convalescent COVID-19 samples from the United States, Italy and Spain.

J lost 5 bases, V lost 4 bases, and 5 bases had no gene match. The CDR3 sequence is 14 residues long. CDR1 KGHSH and CDR2 LQKENI come from the germline V gene. Profiling relied on immunoSEQ multiplex PCR, and the TCRdb table lists in-frame clones only, not all of them. The top ten hold roughly 9% of the sample, which has 45,000 to 65,000 clones, 91% seen once. The sequencing sample was made of peripheral blood. The sequence came from a human donor in a cohort sampled during active COVID-19. V is TRBV18 and J is TRBJ1-2; 9 bases align to TRBD1. CDR3: CASSRTGERYGYTF. The DNA for the CDR3 is TGTGCCAGCTCACGGACAGGGGAGCGGTATGGCTACACCTTC.